The 19 T cell receptor beta chains listed next were all sequenced from one sample in a study of response to subunit inactivated influenza vaccine. TCRdb ran MiXCR on the RT-PCR reads and lists one entry per CDR3 protein. The profile covers around 710,000 distinct CDR3 sequences, with about 14% appearing a single time and around 6.5% taken by the ten largest. Here the sequenced sample was PBMCs from blood, taken around two weeks before vaccination. The receptors come from a man between 50 and 59 years old who received an inactivated influenza vaccine.

This clonotype showed up just a few times. The chain uses TRBV20-1 and TRBJ2-7; possibly TRBD1 for D (5 bases). The CDR3 has 11 amino acids. Germline CDR1 reads DFQATT; CDR2 reads SNEGSKA (reference sequence). V was pared by 6 bases and J by 4 bases, with 10 bases between. The CDR3 nucleotides read TGCAGTGCGACCAGGGTTTACGAGCAGTACTTC. Translated: CSATRVYEQYF.

This clonotype has just a few counts. The CDR3 spells CSGHTGYTEAFF. CDR3 nucleotides: TGCAGCGGCCATACAGGGTACACTGAAGCTTTCTTT. The genes are TRBV29-1 and TRBJ1-1; a possible D gene is TRBD1 (6 bases). CDR3 length: 12 amino acids. In germline, CDR1 is SQVTM, CDR2 ANQGSEA. The V gene lost 7 bases and the J gene lost 3 bases, with 12 bases spanning the gap.

In the case of this clonotype: One junction end disagrees with the germline gene, perhaps due to a read error. The chain has TRBV5-6 and TRBJ2-1; 8 bases are shared with TRBD2. The CDR3 extends over 14 amino acids. CDR1 SGHDT and CDR2 YYEEEE come from the germline V gene. The CDR3, as DNA: TGTGCCGGCAGCTTGAAGCGGGAGTACAATGAGCAGTTCTTC. It specifies CAGSLKREYNEQFF.

This clonotype was counted only a few times. The chain links TRBV29-1 to TRBJ1-1; the D is unclear. The CDR3 consists of 14 residues. V dropped 4 bases and J dropped 0 bases, with 12 bases sitting between them. Germline-derived CDR1 and CDR2 are SQVTM and ANQGSEA. This CDR3 is CSVAQVLMNTEAFF. In DNA, the CDR3 is TGCAGCGTTGCCCAGGTGCTGATGAACACTGAAGCTTTCTTT.

This clonotype was seen at least ten times. The chain employs TRBV10-3 and TRBJ2-7, with D uncertain. The CDR3 runs to 14 residues. V was cut by 6 bases and J by 0 bases, with 12 bases left in between. Germline values: CDR1 ENHRY, CDR2 SYGVKD. CDR3 region: CAIRYGSDSYEQYF. CDR3 in DNA: TGTGCCATCAGGTACGGGTCCGACTCCTACGAGCAGTACTTC.

The rearrangement links TRBV14 to TRBJ1-1; D remains unclear. The V and J ends lost 1 base and 2 bases respectively, with 8 bases between them. There are 14 residues in the CDR3. Germline V gene lookup returns CDR1 SGHDN and CDR2 FVKESK. In nucleotides, the CDR3 is TGTGCCAGCAGCCAAGTAAGTTCCAACACTGAAGCTTTCTTT. Protein: CASSQVSSNTEAFF.

CDR3 nucleotide sequence: TGTGCCTGGACCATAGGGCTAGCGGGAGCCCATGAGCAGTTCTTC. Translating gives CAWTIGLAGAHEQFF. The rearrangement uses TRBV30 and TRBJ2-1, with TRBD2 identical over 10 bases. Germline assignment: CDR1 GTSNPN and CDR2 SVGIG (reference sequence). V lost 4 bases to trimming and J lost 8 bases; unmatched junction nucleotides: 11. The CDR3 consists of 15 residues.

In this sample, this clonotype turned up a few times. The J gene is TRBJ1-2, the V gene TRBV19; TRBD1 might be the D (6 bases). Germline CDR1 and CDR2: LNHDA and SQIVND (reference sequence). This CDR3 comprises 12 residues. V lost 5 bases and J lost 8, with 12 bases in between. The CDR3 here is CASSRTVFGYTF. The CDR3, as DNA: TGTGCCAGTAGTCGGACAGTTTTCGGCTACACCTTC.

This clonotype came up a few times. The chain recombines TRBV6-1 with TRBJ2-3; 8 bases map to TRBD2. CDR1 and CDR2 from the germline V gene are MNHNS and SASEGT. The junction had 9 bases not matched to a gene; V was cut back by 6 bases and J by 1 base. This CDR3 is built from 16 residues. CDR3 sequence: CASSPGGGSGTDTQYF. The CDR3 nucleotides are TGTGCCAGCAGCCCCGGGGGGGGTAGCGGCACAGATACGCAGTATTTT.

This clonotype was observed a few times. The genes are TRBV3-1 and TRBJ1-2; D is unresolved. Germline V gives CDR1 LGHDT, CDR2 YNNKEL (reference sequence). The CDR3 is made up of 13 amino acids. Trimming left V 0 bases short and J 7 bases short, with 9 bases between. The CDR3 loop reads CASSQDRKAGYTF. The CDR3, as DNA: TGTGCCAGCAGCCAAGATAGAAAGGCTGGCTACACCTTC. Based on the CDR3 plus reference TRBV3-1 and TRBJ1-2, the full variable domain is DTAVSQTPKYLVTQMGNDKSIKCEQNLGHDTMYWYKQDSKKFLKIMFSYNNKELIINETVPNRFSPKSPDKAHLNLHINSLELGDSAVYFCASSQDRKAGYTFGSGTRLTVV.

This chain joins TRBV7-9 and TRBJ2-7; the match to TRBD1 covers 9 bases. V dropped 7 bases and J dropped 1; count of bases not matched to a gene: 8. The CDR3 extends over 15 amino acids. Per the germline V gene, CDR1 is SEHNR and CDR2 is FQNEAQ (reference sequence). Written as DNA, the CDR3 is TGTGCCAGCACCCAGTGGGACAGGGTTTCCTACGAGCAGTACTTC. Its protein is CASTQWDRVSYEQYF.

In its sample, this clonotype was seen a few times. The rearrangement links TRBV6-2 or TRBV6-3 to TRBJ1-5; D is ambiguous. The ends were cut back, 6 bases at V and 6 bases at J, with 18 bases in the middle. The germline gives CDR1 MNHEY, CDR2 SVGEGT. The CDR3 runs 15 residues. This chain's CDR3 is CASSTLGWDPQPQHF. The CDR3 DNA sequence: TGTGCCAGCAGCACCCTTGGATGGGATCCTCAGCCCCAGCATTTT.

A few counts support this clonotype. V gene TRBV5-5 combines with J gene TRBJ2-1; D gene ambiguous. Trimming took off 0 bases at V and 8 bases at J, with 9 bases between the two ends. The CDR3 length is 13 residues. CDR1 and CDR2 (germline): SGHKS, YYEKEE (reference sequence). CDR3 bases: TGTGCCAGCAGCTTGGAAGGGCCCGATGAGCAGTTCTTC. This gives the protein CASSLEGPDEQFF.

This clonotype turned up a few times. DNA of the CDR3: TGCGCCAGCAGTGAGCAGGTTCCGAACACCGGGGAGCTGTTTTTT. This codes for CASSEQVPNTGELFF. The V call is TRBV10-2, the J call TRBJ2-2; D not certain. V was clipped by 2 bases and J by 0 bases, with 7 bases between them. Germline V gene data show CDR1 as WSHSY and CDR2 as SAAADI. The CDR3 runs 15 residues.

The chain couples TRBV6-2 or TRBV6-3 to TRBJ2-5, with D possibly being TRBD1 (6 bases). Germline V lookup: CDR1 MNHEY, CDR2 SVGEGT. The CDR3 sequence is 14 residues long. Trimming left V 6 bases short and J 2 bases short, with 13 bases between. The CDR3 here is CASSRPTGQETQYF. The CDR3 DNA follows: TGTGCCAGCAGCCGCCCAACAGGGCAAGAGACCCAGTACTTC.

This clonotype was counted ten times or more. The rearrangement joins TRBV12-3 or TRBV12-4 to TRBJ1-2, with 8 bases lining up with TRBD1. The CDR3 spans 15 residues. Trimming at V came to 5 bases and at J to 2 bases, leaving 7 bases not matched to a gene. CDR3 in amino acids: CASSGRTGRNYGYTF. Here the CDR3 DNA reads TGTGCCAGCAGTGGGAGGACAGGGCGGAACTATGGCTACACCTTC.

The chain recombines TRBV4-3 with TRBJ2-3; TRBD2 might be the D (5 bases). CDR1 and CDR2 (germline): LGHNA, YSLEER. V lost 0 bases and J lost 2, with 21 bases in between. The length of the CDR3 is 19 residues. The CDR3 region has the DNA TGCGCCAGCAGCCAAGACTCACCGGGCTCCGGGGTCTACACAGATACGCAGTATTTT. Translating gives CASSQDSPGSGVYTDTQYF.

This clonotype was detected a few times. The V gene is TRBV20-1, the J gene TRBJ1-6; 8 positions agree with TRBD1. Germline CDR1 DFQATT, CDR2 SNEGSKA (reference sequence). Trimming at V came to 1 base and at J to 7 bases, leaving 6 bases not matched to a gene. CDR3 length equals 15 residues. The DNA for the CDR3 is TGCAGTGCTAGAGGAATGGACAGGGTGAATTCACCCCTCCACTTT. It yields the protein CSARGMDRVNSPLHF.

The rearrangement uses TRBV5-6 and TRBJ2-3; 7 positions agree with TRBD2. Per the germline V gene, CDR1 is SGHDT and CDR2 is YYEEEE. V lost 7 bases and J lost 4; bases outside the gene matches: 6. The CDR3 covers 13 residues. The CDR3 DNA reads TGTGCCAGCGGCCCCGCGGGGGCAGATACGCAGTATTTT. Its protein is CASGPAGADTQYF. The entire variable domain, with the rest obtained from reference TRBV5-6 and TRBJ2-3, is as follows: DAGVTQSPTHLIKTRGQQVTLRCSPKSGHDTVSWYQQALGQGPQFIFQYYEEEERQRGNFPDRFSGHQFPNYSSELNVNALLLGDSALYLCASGPAGADTQYFGPGTRLTVL.